Below are 27 T cell receptor beta chains sequenced from a single sample in a study of cytotoxic CD8 clonotypes in ibrutinib-treated CLL. Produced via immunoSEQ multiplex PCR; TCRdb's table is partial and in-frame only. The sample shows tens of thousands of clones, roughly 71% of them seen only once. The sequences come from PBMCs, collected after 12 months of ibrutinib treatment. The receptors come from a human donor with chronic lymphocytic leukemia.

J is TRBJ2-1 and V is TRBV19, with D possibly being TRBD1 (5 bases). The germline V gene encodes CDR1 LNHDA and CDR2 SQIVND (reference sequence). This CDR3 region has 12 residues. V lost 3 bases and J 8 bases, leaving 8 bases between the germline ends. The CDR3 nucleotides are TGTGCCAGTAGTATGACAGCATATGAGCAGTTCTTC. As protein: CASSMTAYEQFF.

This clone was recorded only once. V usage is TRBV6-5 and J usage is TRBJ2-1; D possibly matches TRBD1 or TRBD2 (5 bases each). The CDR3 extends over 12 amino acids. Germline-derived CDR1 and CDR2 are MNHEY and SVGAGI. Trimming shortened V by 2 bases and J by 9 bases, and 8 bases separated the two germline ends. CDR3 protein: CASSYRGGEQFF. The CDR3 DNA reads as TGTGCCAGCAGTTACCGGGGCGGTGAGCAGTTCTTC.

The chain recombines TRBV7-9 with TRBJ2-5; 7 positions agree with TRBD1. The germline CDR1 and CDR2 sequences are SEHNR and FQNEAQ (reference sequence). J lost 5 bases, V lost 5 bases, and 17 bases had no gene match. The CDR3 extends over 17 amino acids. This chain's CDR3 is CASSHAGTDLSRETQYF. DNA of the CDR3: TGTGCCAGCAGCCACGCCGGGACAGATTTATCTCGGGAGACCCAGTACTTC.

The rearrangement uses TRBV4-1 and TRBJ2-5, with 13 bases matching TRBD2. This CDR3 contains 16 residues. Germline CDR1 and CDR2: MGHRA and YSYEKL. J lost 5 bases, V lost 1 base, and 4 bases had no gene match. The CDR3 region has the DNA TGCGCCAGCAGCCAAGGCCAGACTAGCGGGAGGGAGACCCAGTACTTC. It is translated as CASSQGQTSGRETQYF.

J is TRBJ2-7 and V is TRBV28, with 7 bases matching TRBD2. The CDR3 has 14 amino acids. V was pared by 6 bases and J by 2 bases, with 7 bases of the junction left unmatched. Germline CDR1 and CDR2: MDHEN and SYDVKM. This CDR3 reads CASRGGSLTYEQYF. DNA of the CDR3: TGTGCCAGCAGGGGGGGGTCACTCACCTACGAGCAGTACTTC.

The chain carries TRBV19 and TRBJ2-1; 7 bases are shared with TRBD2. Germline V CDR1 and CDR2: LNHDA, SQIVND (reference sequence). The CDR3 covers 14 residues. V was clipped by 4 bases and J by 3 bases; unmatched bases: 3. The chain's CDR3 is CASSRGLVYNEQFF. CDR3 in DNA: TGTGCCAGTAGTAGAGGACTAGTCTACAATGAGCAGTTCTTC.

The rearrangement joins TRBV7-9 to TRBJ2-5, with TRBD1 as a possible D gene (6 bases). The CDR3 sequence is 14 residues long. V was clipped by 7 bases and J by 5 bases, with 17 bases between them. Germline CDR1 SEHNR, CDR2 FQNEAQ (reference sequence). CDR3 nucleotides: TGTGCCAGCATTGGGGATGTCAGGGGCGAGACCCAGTACTTC. It is translated as CASIGDVRGETQYF. Full variable domain (outside the CDR3, taken from reference TRBV7-9 and TRBJ2-5): DTGVSQNPRHKITKRGQNVTFRCDPISEHNRLYWYRQTLGQGPEFLTYFQNEAQLEKSRLLSDRFSAERPKGSFSTLEIQRTEQGDSAMYLCASIGDVRGETQYFGPGTRLLVL.

The chain couples TRBV29-1 to TRBJ2-5; D is undetermined. The CDR3 totals 10 residues. V was shortened by 5 bases and J by 5 bases, with 6 bases between the two germline ends. The germline CDR1 and CDR2 sequences are SQVTM and ANQGSEA. The chain's CDR3 is CSVLEETQYF. The CDR3 DNA reads TGCAGCGTTTTAGAGGAGACCCAGTACTTC. The full variable domain, rest sourced from reference TRBV29-1 and TRBJ2-5, is SAVISQKPSRDICQRGTSLTIQCQVDSQVTMMFWYRQQPGQSLTLIATANQGSEATYESGFVIDKFPISRPNLTFSTLTVSNMSPEDSSIYLCSVLEETQYFGPGTRLLVL.

The rearrangement joins TRBV28 to TRBJ1-5; D is unresolved. CDR1 is MDHEN and CDR2 is SYDVKM in the germline V gene. The length of the CDR3 is 14 residues. The V end was cut by 6 bases, the J end by 1 base, with 10 bases between. CDR3 loop: CASRVSHSNQPQHF. The DNA for the CDR3 is TGTGCCAGCAGAGTTTCACACAGCAATCAGCCCCAGCATTTT. The full variable domain, rest sourced from reference TRBV28 and TRBJ1-5, is DVKVTQSSRYLVKRTGEKVFLECVQDMDHENMFWYRQDPGLGLRLIYFSYDVKMKEKGDIPEGYSVSREKKERFSLILESASTNQTSMYLCASRVSHSNQPQHFGDGTRLSIL.

The chain has TRBV5-8 and TRBJ1-5; D call uncertain. This CDR3 region has 15 residues. Germline V gene lookup returns CDR1 SGHTS and CDR2 YDEGEE. V was cut by 4 bases and J by 2 bases, with 13 bases left in between. CDR3 protein: CASSSGSWGNQPQHF. CDR3 coding DNA: TGTGCCAGCAGCAGCGGAAGTTGGGGCAATCAGCCCCAGCATTTT.

This clone appeared once. The chain uses TRBV27 and TRBJ1-4; maybe TRBD1 (6 bases). The CDR3 sequence is 16 residues long. The V gene lost 4 bases and the J gene lost 7 bases, with 19 bases spanning the gap. Germline V lookup: CDR1 MNHEY, CDR2 SMNVEV (reference sequence). The CDR3 reads CASSSLNTGFSEKLFF. For the CDR3, the DNA is TGTGCCAGCAGTTCCCTCAACACAGGGTTCAGTGAAAAACTGTTTTTT.

The chain joins TRBV10-3 to TRBJ2-3; no reliable D call. Germline V gives CDR1 ENHRY, CDR2 SYGVKD. CDR3 length: 11 amino acids. V lost 7 bases to trimming and J lost 3 bases, with 5 bases between them. The CDR3 DNA reads TGTGCCATCAAAGTAACAGATACGCAGTATTTT. This codes for CAIKVTDTQYF.

This chain links TRBV6-1 with TRBJ2-7; D ambiguous. The CDR3 is made up of 16 amino acids. Germline V gene sequence: CDR1 MNHNS, CDR2 SASEGT. V lost 4 bases, J lost 0 bases, and 16 bases lay in between. CDR3 sequence reads: CASSGRRASNSYEQYF. The DNA for the CDR3 is TGTGCCAGCAGTGGTCGGCGAGCGTCCAACTCCTACGAGCAGTACTTC.

The rearrangement joins TRBV11-3 to TRBJ2-6; D ambiguous. This CDR3 spans 18 amino acids. Germline-derived CDR1 and CDR2 are SGHNT and YENEEA. Between the trimmed V and J ends, which lost 4 bases and 0 bases, there was a span of 16 bases. The CDR3 DNA reads as TGTGCCAGCAGCTGCCCGGCCCGTAACCCCTCTGGGGCCAACGTCCTGACTTTC. The encoded protein is CASSCPARNPSGANVLTF.

This sequence joins TRBV6-5 and TRBJ2-7; D is unclear. Germline V gene sequence: CDR1 MNHEY, CDR2 SVGAGI. The CDR3 runs 11 residues. V lost 4 bases, J lost 7 bases, and 8 bases lay in between. The CDR3 DNA sequence: TGTGCCAGCAGTTCCCGTCGGGAGCAGTACTTC. It codes for CASSSRREQYF.

This sequence joins TRBV28 and TRBJ2-6; D is tentatively TRBD1 or TRBD2 (6 bases each). V gave up 6 bases and J gave up 4 bases, with 22 bases separating them. The CDR3 spans 18 residues. Germline CDR1 MDHEN, CDR2 SYDVKM. The CDR3 loop is CASRHRGVFTYGANVLTF. The CDR3 DNA is TGTGCCAGCAGACATAGGGGGGTATTTACTTACGGGGCCAACGTCCTGACTTTC. Based on the CDR3 plus reference TRBV28 and TRBJ2-6, the full variable domain is DVKVTQSSRYLVKRTGEKVFLECVQDMDHENMFWYRQDPGLGLRLIYFSYDVKMKEKGDIPEGYSVSREKKERFSLILESASTNQTSMYLCASRHRGVFTYGANVLTFGAGSRLTVL.

This clone was seen more than once but under ten times. The V call is TRBV7-3, the J call TRBJ2-1, with 11 bases identical to TRBD2. Germline CDR1 is SGHTA and CDR2 is FQGTGA. Trimming cost V 5 bases and J 8 bases; bases outside gene matches: 5. The CDR3 has 14 amino acids. The CDR3 spells CASSLSGREDEQFF. CDR3 sequence (DNA): TGTGCCAGCAGCCTTAGCGGGAGGGAGGATGAGCAGTTCTTC.

The chain is built from TRBV7-9 and TRBJ2-3; D gene uncertain. Trimming left V 2 bases short and J 4 bases short, with 7 bases between. There are 13 residues in the CDR3. CDR1 and CDR2 from the germline V gene are SEHNR and FQNEAQ (reference sequence). The CDR3 sequence is CASSLLLADTQYF. In nucleotides, the CDR3 is TGTGCCAGCAGCTTACTGCTAGCAGATACGCAGTATTTT.

In DNA, the CDR3 is TGTGCGTCGGGGCTGCGTAGTCAGCCCCAGCATTTT. Encoded protein: CASGLRSQPQHF. The genes are TRBV6-6 and TRBJ1-5; TRBD1 is a possible D gene (5 bases). This CDR3 has 12 amino acids. Germline V gene lookup returns CDR1 MNHNY and CDR2 SVGAGI (reference sequence).

The chain links TRBV7-6 to TRBJ2-7; D is perhaps TRBD1 (5 bases). The CDR3 is made up of 14 amino acids. The ends were cut back, 1 base at V and 0 bases at J, with 7 bases in the middle. CDR1 and CDR2 from the germline V gene are SGHVS and FNYEAQ. The CDR3 is CASSLGTGSYEQYF. DNA of the CDR3: TGTGCCAGCAGCTTAGGTACAGGCTCCTACGAGCAGTACTTC.

This clone showed up just a few times. J is TRBJ2-7 and V is TRBV6-1; D might be TRBD2 (6 bases). Germline lookup yields CDR1 MNHNS and CDR2 SASEGT. Deletions cut 5 bases from V and 4 bases from J, with 12 bases between. The CDR3 runs 13 residues. Here the CDR3 reads CASSPRRGYEQYF. DNA for the CDR3: TGTGCCAGCAGTCCACGACGGGGGTACGAGCAGTACTTC.

The genes are TRBV27 and TRBJ2-1; 8 bases are a match to TRBD2. The CDR3 spans 16 residues. Per germline, CDR1 MNHEY and CDR2 SMNVEV (reference sequence). The junction had 6 bases not matched to a gene; V was cut back by 3 bases and J by 2 bases. CDR3 loop: CASSFAREATYNEQFF. The CDR3 DNA follows: TGTGCCAGCAGTTTTGCGCGGGAGGCCACCTACAATGAGCAGTTCTTC.

This clone was detected once. This rearrangement joins TRBV5-1 to TRBJ2-1; a weak D match, TRBD2 (6 bases). The CDR3 extends over 15 amino acids. The V gene lost 4 bases and the J gene lost 2 bases, with 13 bases spanning the gap. Germline CDR1 and CDR2: SGHRS and YFSETQ. The DNA for the CDR3 is TGCGCCAGCAGCAACCGGGACTTAGCCTACAATGAGCAGTTCTTC. This gives the protein CASSNRDLAYNEQFF.

This chain connects TRBV29-1 to TRBJ2-7; TRBD1 matches 7 bases. The J segment lost 3 bases and the V segment lost 0 bases, leaving 11 bases of the junction unmatched. Germline assignment: CDR1 SQVTM and CDR2 ANQGSEA. This CDR3 has 16 residues. DNA for the CDR3: TGCAGCGTTGAAGACTCTCCGCCGGGACAGAGCTACGAGCAGTACTTC. Amino acid sequence: CSVEDSPPGQSYEQYF.

CDR3 in amino acids: CASSPRRAGGPPYEQYF. CDR3 DNA sequence: TGTGCCAGCAGTCCGCGACGAGCGGGAGGGCCCCCCTACGAGCAGTACTTC. The chain is built from TRBV7-2 and TRBJ2-7, with 10 bases matching TRBD2. Trimming at V came to 6 bases and at J to 2 bases, leaving 13 bases not matched to a gene. The CDR3 spans 17 residues. CDR1 and CDR2 from the germline V gene are SGHTA and FQGNSA.

This clone was observed once. This chain joins TRBV6-1 and TRBJ2-5; tentatively, D is TRBD1 or TRBD2 (6 bases each). CDR3 length equals 12 residues. In germline, CDR1 is MNHNS, CDR2 SASEGT. Trimming took 8 bases from V and 9 from J, leaving 16 bases between them. CDR3: CASQGTVAAQYF. DNA of the CDR3: TGTGCCAGCCAGGGGACGGTAGCGGCCCAGTACTTC.

The chain couples TRBV4-3 to TRBJ1-3; 9 nucleotides match TRBD1. CDR1 and CDR2 from the germline V gene are LGHNA and YSLEER. Trimming took 1 base from V and 4 from J; bases not matched to a gene: 8. The CDR3 has 17 amino acids. The CDR3 sequence is CASSQGIRGTGGNTIYF. The CDR3 DNA follows: TGCGCCAGCAGCCAAGGAATCAGAGGGACAGGGGGAAACACCATATATTTT.